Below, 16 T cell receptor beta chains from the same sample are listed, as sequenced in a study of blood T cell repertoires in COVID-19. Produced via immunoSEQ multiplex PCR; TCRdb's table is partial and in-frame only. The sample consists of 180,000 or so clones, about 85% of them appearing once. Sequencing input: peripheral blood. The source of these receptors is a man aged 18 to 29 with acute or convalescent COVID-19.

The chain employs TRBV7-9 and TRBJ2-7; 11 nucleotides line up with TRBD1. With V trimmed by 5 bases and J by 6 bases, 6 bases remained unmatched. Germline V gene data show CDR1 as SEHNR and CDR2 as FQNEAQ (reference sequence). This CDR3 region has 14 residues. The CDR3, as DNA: TGTGCCAGCAGCCCTCGGACAGGGGGCGGCGAGCAGTACTTC. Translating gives CASSPRTGGGEQYF.

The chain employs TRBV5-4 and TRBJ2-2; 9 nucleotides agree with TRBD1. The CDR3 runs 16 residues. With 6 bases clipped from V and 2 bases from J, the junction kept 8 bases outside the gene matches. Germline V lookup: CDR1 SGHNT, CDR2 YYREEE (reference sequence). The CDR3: CASTIRDRANTGELFF. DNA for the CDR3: TGTGCCAGCACGATCCGGGACAGGGCTAACACCGGGGAGCTGTTTTTT. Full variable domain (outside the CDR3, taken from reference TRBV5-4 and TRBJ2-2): ETGVTQSPTHLIKTRGQQVTLRCSSQSGHNTVSWYQQALGQGPQFIFQYYREEENGRGNFPPRFSGLQFPNYSSELNVNALELDDSALYLCASTIRDRANTGELFFGEGSRLTVL.

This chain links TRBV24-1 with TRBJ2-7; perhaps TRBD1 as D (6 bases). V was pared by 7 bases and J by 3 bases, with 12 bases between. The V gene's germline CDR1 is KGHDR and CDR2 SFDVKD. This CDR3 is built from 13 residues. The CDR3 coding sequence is TGTGCCACCAGCCACAGGGCATTCTACGAGCAGTACTTC. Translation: CATSHRAFYEQYF.

CDR3 in amino acids: CASSQRQGATDTQYF. CDR3 nucleotide sequence: TGTGCCAGCAGCCAAAGACAGGGGGCGACAGATACGCAGTATTTT. The rearrangement links TRBV5-5 to TRBJ2-3, with 10 bases identical to TRBD1. J was trimmed by 3 bases and V by 4 bases; bases with no gene match: 5. Germline-derived CDR1 and CDR2 are SGHKS and YYEKEE (reference sequence). The CDR3 length is 15 residues.

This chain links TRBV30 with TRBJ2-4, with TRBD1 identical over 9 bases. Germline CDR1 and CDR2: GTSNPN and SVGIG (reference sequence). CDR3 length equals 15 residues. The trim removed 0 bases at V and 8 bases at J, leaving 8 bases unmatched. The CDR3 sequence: CAWSVQGARRDIQYF. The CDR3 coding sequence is TGTGCCTGGAGTGTACAGGGGGCCCGTAGGGACATTCAGTACTTC.

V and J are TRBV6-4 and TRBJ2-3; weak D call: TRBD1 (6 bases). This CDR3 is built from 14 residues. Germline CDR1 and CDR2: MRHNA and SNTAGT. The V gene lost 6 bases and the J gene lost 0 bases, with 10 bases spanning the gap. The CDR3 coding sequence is TGTGCCAGCAGCGAAGGACAGAGCACAGATACGCAGTATTTT. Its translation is CASSEGQSTDTQYF.

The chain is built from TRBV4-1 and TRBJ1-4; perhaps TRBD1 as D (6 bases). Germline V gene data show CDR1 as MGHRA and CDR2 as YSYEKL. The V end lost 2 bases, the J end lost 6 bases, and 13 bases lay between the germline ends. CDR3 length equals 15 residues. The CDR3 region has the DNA TGCGCCAGCAGCCAATCTGGACAGAATTATGAAAAACTGTTTTTT. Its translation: CASSQSGQNYEKLFF.

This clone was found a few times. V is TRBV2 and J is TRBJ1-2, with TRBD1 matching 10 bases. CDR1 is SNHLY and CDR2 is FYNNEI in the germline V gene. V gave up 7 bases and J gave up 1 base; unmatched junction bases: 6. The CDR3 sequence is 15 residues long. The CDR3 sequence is CASNLRTGGNYGYTF. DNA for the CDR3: TGTGCCAGCAACCTAAGGACAGGGGGTAACTATGGCTACACCTTC.

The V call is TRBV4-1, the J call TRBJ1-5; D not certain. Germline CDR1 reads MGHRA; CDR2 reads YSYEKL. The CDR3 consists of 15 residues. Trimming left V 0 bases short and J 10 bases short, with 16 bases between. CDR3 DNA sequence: TGCGCCAGCAGCCAAGATCTGGCCACCGGGATCCCCCAGCATTTT. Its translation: CASSQDLATGIPQHF.

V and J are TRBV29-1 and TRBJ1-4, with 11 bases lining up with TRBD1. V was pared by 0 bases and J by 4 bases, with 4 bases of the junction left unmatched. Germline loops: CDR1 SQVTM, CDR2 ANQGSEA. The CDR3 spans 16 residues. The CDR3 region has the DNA TGCAGCGTTGAAGATGGGACAGGGGGATTTAATGAAAAACTGTTTTTT. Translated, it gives CSVEDGTGGFNEKLFF.

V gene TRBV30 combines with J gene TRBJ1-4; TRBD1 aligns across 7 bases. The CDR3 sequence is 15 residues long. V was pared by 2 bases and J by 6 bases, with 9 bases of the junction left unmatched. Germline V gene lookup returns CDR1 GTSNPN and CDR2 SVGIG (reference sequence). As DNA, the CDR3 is TGTGCCTGGAGTAATGAGGGGGCTGTAGATGAAAAACTGTTTTTT. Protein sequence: CAWSNEGAVDEKLFF.

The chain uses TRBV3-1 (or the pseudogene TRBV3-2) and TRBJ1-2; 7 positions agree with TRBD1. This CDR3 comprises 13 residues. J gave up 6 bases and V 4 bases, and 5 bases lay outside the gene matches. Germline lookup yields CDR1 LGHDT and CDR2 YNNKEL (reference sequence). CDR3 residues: CASSPTGAHGYTF. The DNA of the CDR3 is TGTGCCAGCAGCCCCACAGGGGCGCATGGCTACACCTTC.

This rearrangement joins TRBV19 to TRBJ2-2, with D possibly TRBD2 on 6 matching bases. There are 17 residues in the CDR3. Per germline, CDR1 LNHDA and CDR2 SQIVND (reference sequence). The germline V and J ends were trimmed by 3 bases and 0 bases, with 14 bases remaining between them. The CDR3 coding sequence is TGTGCCAGTAGTATCCATCCGGCGGGGCCGAACACCGGGGAGCTGTTTTTT. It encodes CASSIHPAGPNTGELFF.

CDR3 residues: CASSYEGPEETQYF. DNA for the CDR3: TGTGCCAGCAGTTACGAGGGTCCCGAAGAGACCCAGTACTTC. V is TRBV6-5 and J is TRBJ2-5; TRBD2 might be the D (5 bases). The V gene's germline CDR1 is MNHEY and CDR2 SVGAGI. This CDR3 comprises 14 residues. Trimming took off 2 bases at V and 3 bases at J, with 10 bases between the two ends.

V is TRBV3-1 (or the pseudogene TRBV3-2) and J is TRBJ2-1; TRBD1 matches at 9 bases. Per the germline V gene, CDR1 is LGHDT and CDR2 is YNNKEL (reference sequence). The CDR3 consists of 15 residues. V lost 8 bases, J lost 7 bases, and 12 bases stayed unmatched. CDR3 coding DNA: TGTGCCAGCGGGATACAGGGGGCGGCTCTTAATGAGCAGTTCTTC. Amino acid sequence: CASGIQGAALNEQFF.

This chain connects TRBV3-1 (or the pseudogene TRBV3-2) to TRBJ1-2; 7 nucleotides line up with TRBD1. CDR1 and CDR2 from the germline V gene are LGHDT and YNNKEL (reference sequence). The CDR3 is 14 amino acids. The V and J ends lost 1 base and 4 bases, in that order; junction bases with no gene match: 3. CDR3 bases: TGTGCCAGCAGCCAAGCTGGACAGGTCTATGGCTACACCTTC. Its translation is CASSQAGQVYGYTF.